Listed here is a single T cell receptor (beta chain). What this receptor recognizes is not known. No qualities accompany the bases; no much larger clone lies one base away. V is shortened by 1 base, J by 4 bases, and the region joining them spans 10 bases. For CDR1 and CDR2, the germline V gene lists SGHTA and FQGTGA. From the cysteine through the phenylalanine, the CDR3 covers 14 amino acids. Only the CDR3 DNA stays, 42 bases, in frame from base 1. The sample is drawn from a study of shared clonotypes between healthy human individuals (TCRdb year 2020). In the study overall: A couple of women and a few men aged 18 to 49 years were included in the cohort. For each donor, three plates each were used for CD4 naive and CD4 memory, two plates were used for CD8 naive, and one plate was used for CD8 memory. The study deeply sequenced blood TCR repertoires of about 5 healthy adults to estimate repertoire size and the extent of clonotype sharing between individuals. Different laboratories and diverse techniques were used to prepare libraries and sequence TCR repertoires, to increase sequencing depth and limit assay-specific biases. Per donor, leukapheresis produced somewhere between about 0.9 and 10 billion PBMCs.

Summary of the overall study and its limitations: Based on pairwise subsampling, the degree of clonotype sharing among donors was expected to be affected by sequencing depth. Sharing across a handful of donors was observed for approximately 5% of naive CD4, less than 4% of naive CD8, about 2.3% of memory CD4, and over 0.3% of memory CD8 clonotypes. Sampling was limited to blood, and TCR repertoires in tissue likely differ from TCR repertoires in blood. Higher generation probabilities were observed for clonotypes shared by all four sorted-subset donors than for non-shared clonotypes. Rarefaction of sorted-subset datasets indicated incomplete sequencing despite the large sequencing depth. The genetic and exposure-history diversity represented was limited by the small number of donors. Naive subsets generally had larger estimated clonotype richness than memory subsets did.

For the CD8 naive samples, CD45RO-negative cells were positively selected for CCR7, yielding a CD45RA+CCR7+ population from which TemRA cells were excluded. Healthy HIV-negative adults with no recently reported acute infections or vaccinations were included as donors. Only Caucasian adults living in Nashville, Tennessee, USA were represented among the donors. After blood collection by leukapheresis, PBMCs were isolated using Ficoll-Histopaque density gradient centrifugation and then cryopreserved in the vapor phase of liquid nitrogen. Analytical flow cytometry was used to check the purity and quantity of every magnetically sorted T cell population. Each sorted fraction had its genomic DNA isolated and then quantified by UV absorbance on a Nanodrop 2000c. Using the deep immunoSEQ assay, TCR CDR3 regions were amplified from genomic DNA by multiplex PCR. Extracted genomic DNA from each cell subset was spread evenly across all wells of several immunoSEQ 96-well plates, with each plate serving as a replicate. Each replicate PCR for sorted subsets received around 210 ng genomic DNA, equal to tens of thousands of T cell genomes. Purified libraries were quantified with a Qubit 3.0 fluorometer, sized on a Bioanalyzer 2100, and re-quantified with the KAPA Library Quantification kit. Every immunoSEQ 96-well plate was sequenced on a dedicated single-read 150-cycle Illumina NextSeq 550 flow cell. Processing in the source paper ran as follows. The immunoSEQ output contained only junctional sequences without quality scores, so filtering could not match that applied to full-length reads. Sequences were annotated with PyIR, a Python wrapper for IgBLAST v1.9, and V/J genes and CDR3 were assigned using IMGT germline references. Reads were removed for weak V/J assignments (E-value above 1e-6), missing CDR3, stop codons, out-of-frame junctions, or ambiguous translated residues. V3J clonotypes were defined as sequences sharing the same inferred V gene, J gene, and CDR3 amino acid sequence. To compute the percentage overlap between repertoires, the number of shared unique clonotypes was divided by the size of the smaller repertoire. Richness of each repertoire was evaluated using RTK rarefaction, the Chao1 estimator, and Recon v2.1 estimates of unobserved clonotypes. Generation probabilities were computed with OLGA for all TCRbeta clonotypes obtained by the gDNA method from a handful of donors. TCRdb took this table from immuneACCESS and kept in-frame rearrangements with V and J called. Such tables lack part of the clones; where checked against another copy, unresolved V genes explain under half of the gap, and the rest is unexplained. V, J and clone size derive from that table, while D and trimming were established from the DNA sequence. The sample table shows roughly 2 million clones, and less than 95% are seen once. The ten most abundant clones make up around 1.1% of the sample.

This chain is built from TRBV7-3 and TRBJ1-1, and perhaps TRBD1 as D gene, on 5 matching bases. The source is a man aged 18-30 years in good health. The specimen sequenced was naive CD8+ T cells sorted from blood. This specimen's cell subset or site label, interpreted: CD45RA+CCR7+. DNA sequence: TGTGCCAGCAGCTTAATCTCTGGGGGCACTGAAGCTTTCTTT. Translated, it reads CASSLISGGTEAFF.